This T cell receptor beta chain was captured by sequencing in a study of blood T cells in healthy people across ages. Overall study findings and caveats: TCR beta diversity, measured per million T cells, fell in a roughly linear way with age. Researchers deemed the diversity estimates from one million T cells underestimates. Comparison with aged donors showed that long-lived donors had more naive CD4+ cells and higher diversity.

Through a sample-barcoded 5' primer and a J-beta primer mix, a second PCR was run for roughly 7 to 11 cycles. TCRdb recomputed calls from the 5' RACE reads with MiXCR, one row per CDR3 protein. Among 550,000 to 750,000 distinct CDR3 sequences listed, about 21% were seen once. Comments on this clonotype: Its antigen is not identified.

The CDR3 is 12 residues long. Trimming pared 4 bases from V and 5 bases from J, leaving 8 bases between. The germline V gene has CDR1 MNHNS and CDR2 SASEGT. This TCR derives from a man between 65 and 85 years old in good health. The sequenced sample consisted of blood. The V call is TRBV6-1, the J call TRBJ2-5; D is undetermined. CDR3 sequence reads: CASSVGFETQYF. Written as DNA, the CDR3 is TGTGCCAGCAGTGTGGGATTTGAGACCCAGTACTTC.